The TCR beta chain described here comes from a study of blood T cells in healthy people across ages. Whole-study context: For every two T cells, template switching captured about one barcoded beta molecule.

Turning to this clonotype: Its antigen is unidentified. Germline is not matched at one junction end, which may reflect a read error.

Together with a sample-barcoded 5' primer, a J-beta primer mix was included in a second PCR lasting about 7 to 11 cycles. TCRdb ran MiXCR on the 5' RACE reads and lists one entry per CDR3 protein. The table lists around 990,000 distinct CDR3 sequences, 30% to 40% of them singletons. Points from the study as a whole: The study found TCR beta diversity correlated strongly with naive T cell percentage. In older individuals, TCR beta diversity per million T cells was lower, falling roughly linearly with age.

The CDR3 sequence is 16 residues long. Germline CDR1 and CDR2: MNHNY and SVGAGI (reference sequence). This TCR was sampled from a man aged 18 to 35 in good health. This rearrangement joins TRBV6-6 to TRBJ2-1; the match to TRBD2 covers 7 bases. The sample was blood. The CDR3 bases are TGCGCCAGCAGTTACGGGGGGAAGAGCTCCTACAATGAGCAGTTCTTC. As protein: CASSYGGKSSYNEQFF.